This is a list of T cell receptor beta chains from one sample in a study of T cell clones after liver transplantation. Produced via immunoSEQ multiplex PCR; TCRdb's table is partial and in-frame only. The data hold tens of thousands of clones, with about 70% observed a single time. The source material was CD4+ T cells from blood, sampled at the 22-month timepoint. The receptor set was obtained from a human patient who received a liver transplant. Some T cells may be supplied by the graft donor. Each CDR3 is given with its conserved first and last residue. A D gene is named only where the DNA matches it firmly. Clone size is stated in some rows and not others, as once, few, many or a class when expanded.

clone_size,v_call,j_call,d_call,cdr3_aa,cdr3_nt
few,TRBV27,TRBJ2-1,TRBD2,CASSKPGLGDNEQFF,TGTGCCAGCAGTAAACCGGGACTAGGGGACAATGAGCAGTTCTTC
NA,TRBV19,TRBJ2-3,NA,CASSTLGTDTQYF,TGTGCCAGTAGTACTTTGGGCACAGATACGCAGTATTTT
few,TRBV4-2,TRBJ1-3,NA,CASSPQTWGPGSGNTIYF,TGTGCCAGCAGCCCCCAGACGTGGGGGCCGGGCTCTGGAAACACCATATATTTT
NA,TRBV30,TRBJ1-2,NA,CAWSLGSGRTDF,TGTGCCTGGAGCCTCGGGAGTGGGAGGACCGACTTC
few,TRBV5-4,TRBJ2-4,TRBD2,CASSLGTSGGDLAKNIQYF,TGTGCCAGCAGCTTGGGGACTAGCGGGGGGGACCTAGCCAAAAACATTCAGTACTTC
few,TRBV6-1,TRBJ2-2,NA,CASSEITGELFF,TGTGCCAGCAGTGAAATAACCGGGGAGCTGTTTTTT
few,TRBV29-1,TRBJ1-3,NA,CSVEVPRNTIYF,TGCAGCGTTGAAGTCCCTCGGAACACCATATATTTT
NA,TRBV11-2,TRBJ2-7,NA,CASSLESPHYEQYF,TGTGCCAGCAGCTTAGAATCTCCCCATTACGAGCAGTACTTC
few,TRBV7-6,TRBJ2-5,NA,CASSEGVGHRGETQYF,TGTGCCAGCAGCGAAGGGGTTGGACACCGCGGGGAGACCCAGTACTTC
NA,TRBV7-9,TRBJ2-5,NA,CASSLNRISLQETQYF,TGTGCCAGCAGTTTAAACAGGATCTCCCTCCAAGAGACCCAGTACTTC
NA,TRBV7-8,TRBJ1-5,NA,CASSLNSNQPQHF,TGTGCCAGCAGCTTAAATAGCAATCAGCCCCAGCATTTT
NA,TRBV2,TRBJ2-7,NA,CASSLDSLEQYF,TGTGCCAGCAGTCTGGACAGCCTCGAGCAGTACTTC
once,TRBV29-1,TRBJ2-2,NA,CSVVGFGTGELFF,TGCAGCGTTGTCGGATTCGGCACCGGGGAGCTGTTTTTT
NA,TRBV9,TRBJ2-1,NA,CASSVDVGSSSYNEQFF,TGTGCCAGCAGCGTAGATGTGGGCAGCTCATCCTACAATGAGCAGTTCTTC
NA,TRBV7-2,TRBJ1-2,NA,CASSLNYEGGYTF,TGTGCCAGCAGCTTAAACTATGAAGGTGGCTACACCTTC
NA,TRBV6-6,TRBJ1-1,NA,CASSSDPSAAFF,TGTGCCAGCAGTTCGGACCCGTCTGCAGCTTTCTTT
NA,TRBV10-1,TRBJ2-3,NA,CASSESWQGYTDTQYF,TGCGCCAGCAGTGAGTCGTGGCAGGGCTACACAGATACGCAGTATTTT
NA,TRBV7-2,TRBJ1-1,NA,CASSLGGRLNTEAFF,TGTGCCAGCAGCTTAGGGGGCAGATTGAACACTGAAGCTTTCTTT
NA,TRBV7-2,TRBJ2-3,NA,CASSLAGGWSTDTQYF,TGTGCCAGCAGCTTAGCAGGGGGGTGGAGCACAGATACGCAGTATTTT
NA,TRBV23-1,TRBJ2-7,TRBD1,CASSHSGQGFYEQYF,TGCGCCAGCAGTCACTCGGGACAGGGTTTCTACGAGCAGTACTTC
few,TRBV7-9,TRBJ2-7,NA,CASSLGRSDDEQYF,TGTGCCAGCAGCTTAGGCAGGTCTGACGACGAGCAGTACTTC
NA,TRBV5-5,TRBJ1-2,NA,CASSLDSGGYGYTF,TGTGCCAGCAGCTTGGATTCGGGGGGCTATGGCTACACCTTC
NA,TRBV11-2,TRBJ1-2,TRBD1,CASSLVSGGQGARNGYTF,TGTGCCAGCAGCTTAGTATCGGGCGGACAGGGGGCTCGTAATGGCTACACCTTC
few,TRBV30,TRBJ1-6,NA,CAWSVSDSGYSPLHF,TGTGCCTGGAGTGTAAGCGATTCGGGGTATTCACCCCTCCACTTT
few,TRBV20-1,TRBJ1-1,NA,CSPRLNTEAFF,TGCAGTCCCAGACTGAACACTGAAGCTTTCTTT
NA,TRBV7-2,TRBJ2-7,NA,CASSLGRVSYEQYF,TGTGCCAGCAGCTTAGGGAGGGTCTCCTACGAGCAGTACTTC
once,TRBV18,TRBJ1-5,TRBD1,CASSLEQGLGQPQHF,TGTGCCAGCTCGTTAGAACAGGGGTTGGGGCAGCCCCAGCATTTT
NA,TRBV5-4,TRBJ2-3,TRBD2,CASSFTTSGYTDTQYF,TGTGCCAGCAGCTTTACGACTAGCGGATACACAGATACGCAGTATTTT